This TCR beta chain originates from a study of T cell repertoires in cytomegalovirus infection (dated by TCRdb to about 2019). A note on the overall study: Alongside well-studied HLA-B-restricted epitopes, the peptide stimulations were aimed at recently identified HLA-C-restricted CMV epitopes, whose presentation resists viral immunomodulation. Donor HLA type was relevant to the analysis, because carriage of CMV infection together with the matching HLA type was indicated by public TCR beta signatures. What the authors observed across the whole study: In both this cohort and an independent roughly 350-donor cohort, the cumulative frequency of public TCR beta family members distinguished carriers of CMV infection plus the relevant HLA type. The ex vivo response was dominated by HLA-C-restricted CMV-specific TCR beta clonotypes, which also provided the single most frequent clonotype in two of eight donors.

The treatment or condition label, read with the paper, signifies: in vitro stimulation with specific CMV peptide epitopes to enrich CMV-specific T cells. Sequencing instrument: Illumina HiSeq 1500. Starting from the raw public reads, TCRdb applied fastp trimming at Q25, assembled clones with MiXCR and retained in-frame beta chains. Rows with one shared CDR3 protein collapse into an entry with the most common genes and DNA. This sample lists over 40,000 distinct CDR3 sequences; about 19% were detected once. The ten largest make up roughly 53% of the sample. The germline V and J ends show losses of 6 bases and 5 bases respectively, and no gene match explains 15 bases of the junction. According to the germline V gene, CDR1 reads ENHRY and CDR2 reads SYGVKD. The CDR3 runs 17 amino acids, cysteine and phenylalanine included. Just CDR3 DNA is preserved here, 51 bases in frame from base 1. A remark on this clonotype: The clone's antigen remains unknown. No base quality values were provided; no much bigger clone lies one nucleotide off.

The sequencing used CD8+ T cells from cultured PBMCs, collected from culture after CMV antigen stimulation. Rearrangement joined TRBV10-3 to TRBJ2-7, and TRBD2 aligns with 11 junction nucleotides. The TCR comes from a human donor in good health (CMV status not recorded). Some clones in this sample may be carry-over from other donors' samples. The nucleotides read TGTGCCATCAGCTTTAGCGGGAGGGCGCGGGGGTCGAACGAGCAGTACTTC. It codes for CAISFSGRARGSNEQYF.